Sequencing of this T cell receptor (beta chain) was carried out in a study of blood T cells in healthy people across ages. Study-level findings and limits: The long-lived group displayed more naive CD4+ cells, plus higher diversity, than the aged donors did.

With respect to this clonotype: Its antigen is still unknown.

Sample-barcoded 5' priming and a J-beta primer mix drove a second PCR of about 7 to 11 cycles. TCRdb itself ran the 5' RACE reads through MiXCR, one entry per CDR3 protein. The table shows approximately 730,000 distinct CDR3 sequences, with about 53% occurring only once. The V gene end was trimmed by 3 bases and the J gene end by 4 bases; junction bases not matched to a gene: 2. This CDR3 has 12 residues. Germline lookup yields CDR1 SQVTM and CDR2 ANQGSEA. This clonotype originated in an elderly man in good health. The chain recombines TRBV29-1 with TRBJ1-2; TRBD1 matches at 7 bases. The sequenced sample consisted of blood. CDR3 DNA sequence: TGCAGCGTTGAGCCAGGGGGCTATGGCTACACCTTC. Amino acids: CSVEPGGYGYTF.